This T cell receptor (beta chain) was identified in a study of blood T cell repertoires in COVID-19. Trimming removed 7 bases from V and 2 bases from J, with 18 bases in between. This CDR3 contains 15 residues. Germline-derived CDR1 and CDR2 are SNHLY and FYNNEI. In assigning cohorts, the study relied on participant-reported clinical history. Two negative PCRs, clearance, or symptom resolution characterized the recovered Cohort 3 donors. TCRdb keeps only in-frame clones here, not all; method: immunoSEQ multiplex PCR. The table has some 380,000 clones, about 89% seen once; the top ten hold 1.3%. Sequenced: PBMCs or T cells enriched from blood (not recorded which). The chain uses TRBV2 and TRBJ2-7; D possibly corresponds to TRBD1 (5 bases). The sequence was collected from a man between 25 and 39 years old who had recovered from COVID-19. As DNA, the CDR3 is TGTGCCAGCACCCTAGGGGTAGGATTCCCCTACGAGCAGTACTTC. Amino acids: CASTLGVGFPYEQYF.